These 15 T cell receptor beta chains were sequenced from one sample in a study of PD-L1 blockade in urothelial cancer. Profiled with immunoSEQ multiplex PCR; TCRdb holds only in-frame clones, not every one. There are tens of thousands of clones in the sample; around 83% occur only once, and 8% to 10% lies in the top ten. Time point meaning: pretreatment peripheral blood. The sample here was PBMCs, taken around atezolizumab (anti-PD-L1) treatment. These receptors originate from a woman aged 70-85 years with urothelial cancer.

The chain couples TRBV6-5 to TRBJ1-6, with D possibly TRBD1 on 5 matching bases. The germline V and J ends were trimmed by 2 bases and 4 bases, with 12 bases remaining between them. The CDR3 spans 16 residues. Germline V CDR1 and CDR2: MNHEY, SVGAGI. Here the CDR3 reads CASSYGAGHYNSPLHF. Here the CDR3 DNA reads TGTGCCAGCAGTTACGGGGCAGGACATTATAATTCACCCCTCCACTTT.

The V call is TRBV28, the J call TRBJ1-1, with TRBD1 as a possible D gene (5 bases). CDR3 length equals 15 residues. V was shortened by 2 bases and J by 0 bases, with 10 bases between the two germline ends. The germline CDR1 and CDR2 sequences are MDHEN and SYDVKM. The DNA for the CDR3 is TGTGCCAGCAGTTTACGCAGGGCCCTGAACACTGAAGCTTTCTTT. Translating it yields CASSLRRALNTEAFF.

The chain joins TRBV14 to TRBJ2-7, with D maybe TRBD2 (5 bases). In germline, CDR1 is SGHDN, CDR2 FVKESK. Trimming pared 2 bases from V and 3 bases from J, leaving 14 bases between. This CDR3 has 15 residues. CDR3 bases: TGTGCCAGCAGCCAACGCGGGTGTAGATTCTACGAGCAGTACTTC. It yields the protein CASSQRGCRFYEQYF.

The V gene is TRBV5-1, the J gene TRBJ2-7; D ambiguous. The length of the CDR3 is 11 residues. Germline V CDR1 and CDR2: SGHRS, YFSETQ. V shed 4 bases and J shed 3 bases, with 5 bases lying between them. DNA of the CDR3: TGCGCCAGCAGCACATACTACGAGCAGTACTTC. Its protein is CASSTYYEQYF.

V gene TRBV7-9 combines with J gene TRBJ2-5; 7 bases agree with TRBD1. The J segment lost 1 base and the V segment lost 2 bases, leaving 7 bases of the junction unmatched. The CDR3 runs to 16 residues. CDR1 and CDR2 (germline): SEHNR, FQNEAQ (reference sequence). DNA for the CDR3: TGTGCCAGCAGCTTACCCGGGACAGTCAGCCAAGAGACCCAGTACTTC. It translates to CASSLPGTVSQETQYF.

The CDR3 reads CASSVSPGIYEQYF. CDR3 nucleotides: TGTGCCAGCAGTGTATCCCCGGGGATCTACGAGCAGTACTTC. The chain recombines TRBV2 with TRBJ2-7, with D maybe TRBD2 (5 bases). CDR3 length: 14 amino acids. Per the germline V gene, CDR1 is SNHLY and CDR2 is FYNNEI. Deletions cut 4 bases from V and 3 bases from J, with 13 bases between.

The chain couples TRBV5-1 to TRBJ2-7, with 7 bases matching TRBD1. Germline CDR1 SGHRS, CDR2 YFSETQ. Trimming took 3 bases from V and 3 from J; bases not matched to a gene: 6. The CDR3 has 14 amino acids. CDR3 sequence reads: CASSWGQPGYEQYF. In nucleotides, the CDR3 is TGCGCCAGCAGCTGGGGACAGCCCGGCTACGAGCAGTACTTC.

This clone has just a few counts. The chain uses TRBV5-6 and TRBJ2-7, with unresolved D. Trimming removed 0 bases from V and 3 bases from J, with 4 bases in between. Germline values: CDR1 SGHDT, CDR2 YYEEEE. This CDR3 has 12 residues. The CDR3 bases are TGTGCCAGCAGCTTGGACAACTACGAGCAGTACTTC. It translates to CASSLDNYEQYF.

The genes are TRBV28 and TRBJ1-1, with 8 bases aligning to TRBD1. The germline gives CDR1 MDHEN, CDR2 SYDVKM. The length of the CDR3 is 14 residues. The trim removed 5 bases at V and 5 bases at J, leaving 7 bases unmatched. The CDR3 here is CASSRRTGRTEAFF. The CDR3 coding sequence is TGTGCCAGCAGTCGGCGGACAGGGCGGACTGAAGCTTTCTTT.

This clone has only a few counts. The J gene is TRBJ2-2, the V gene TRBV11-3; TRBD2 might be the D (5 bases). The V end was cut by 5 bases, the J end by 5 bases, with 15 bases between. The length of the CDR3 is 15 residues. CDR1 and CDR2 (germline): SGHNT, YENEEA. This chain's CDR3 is CASSAGGVRTGELFF. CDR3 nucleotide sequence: TGTGCCAGCAGCGCCGGAGGAGTGAGGACCGGGGAGCTGTTTTTT.

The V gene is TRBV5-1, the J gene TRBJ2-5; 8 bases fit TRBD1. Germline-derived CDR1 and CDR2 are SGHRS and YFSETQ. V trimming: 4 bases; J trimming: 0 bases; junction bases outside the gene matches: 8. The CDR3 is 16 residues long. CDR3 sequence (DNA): TGCGCCAGCAGCCCAGGACAGGGTTCGTACCAAGAGACCCAGTACTTC. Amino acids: CASSPGQGSYQETQYF.

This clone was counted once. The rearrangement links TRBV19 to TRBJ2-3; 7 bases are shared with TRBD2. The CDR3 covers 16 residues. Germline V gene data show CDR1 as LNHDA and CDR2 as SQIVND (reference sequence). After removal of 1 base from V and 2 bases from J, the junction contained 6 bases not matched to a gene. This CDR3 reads CASSIGLADPTDTQYF. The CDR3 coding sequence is TGTGCCAGTAGTATAGGGCTAGCGGACCCCACAGATACGCAGTATTTT.

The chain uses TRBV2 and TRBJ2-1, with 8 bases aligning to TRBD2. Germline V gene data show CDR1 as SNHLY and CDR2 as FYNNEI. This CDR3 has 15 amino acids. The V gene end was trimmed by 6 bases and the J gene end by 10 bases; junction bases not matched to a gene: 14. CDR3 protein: CASSSQRRAGVEQFF. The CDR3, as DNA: TGTGCCAGCAGCTCCCAACGACGAGCGGGAGTCGAGCAGTTCTTC.

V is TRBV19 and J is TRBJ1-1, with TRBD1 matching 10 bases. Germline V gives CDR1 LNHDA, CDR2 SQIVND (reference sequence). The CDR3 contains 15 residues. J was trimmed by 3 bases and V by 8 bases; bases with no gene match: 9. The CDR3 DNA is TGTGCCAGTTCAACCACCGGACAGGGGGACACTGAAGCTTTCTTT. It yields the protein CASSTTGQGDTEAFF.

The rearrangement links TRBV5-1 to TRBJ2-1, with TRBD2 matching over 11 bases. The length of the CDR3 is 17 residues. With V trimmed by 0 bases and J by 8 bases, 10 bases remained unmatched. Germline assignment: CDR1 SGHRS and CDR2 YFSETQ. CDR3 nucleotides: TGCGCCAGCAGCTTGGAGCTAGCGGGAGGAGGATTGGATGAGCAGTTCTTC. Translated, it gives CASSLELAGGGLDEQFF.